This T cell receptor beta chain derives from a study of CD8 T cells in ankylosing spondylitis. The study, taken as a whole, reports: Seemingly characteristic of ankylosing spondylitis blood was a TCR beta motif consisting of roughly 8 highly homologous variants.

TCRdb called the 5' RACE reads again in MiXCR, with one record for every CDR3 protein. The data show hundreds of thousands of distinct CDR3 sequences, approximately 12% seen once. With respect to this clonotype: What it binds is not known.

Material for sequencing was blood, either unsorted or a sorted T cell fraction (not recorded which). This clonotype was sampled from a male donor with ankylosing spondylitis.

Here the CDR3 reads CAWRVGTEQYF. CDR3 DNA sequence: TGTGCCTGGAGGGTGGGGACCGAGCAGTACTTC. The chain couples TRBV30 to TRBJ2-7; D assignment may be TRBD1 or TRBD2 (5 bases each). CDR1 and CDR2 (germline): GTSNPN, SVGIG (reference sequence). Trimming pared 3 bases from V and 6 bases from J, leaving 9 bases between. The CDR3 covers 11 residues.